These 7 T cell receptor beta chains were all obtained from the same sample, sequenced in a study of blood T cell repertoires in COVID-19 (dated by TCRdb to about 2020). The library came from the immunoSEQ multiplex PCR assay. Here the immuneACCESS table is served through TCRdb, limited to in-frame sequences with V and J called. Missing clones are a known gap in these copies; in checked studies unresolved V genes cover under half, and the rest lacks a known reason. The sample profile shows under 350,000 clones; 86% of them were found once. The leading ten clones occupy over 2% of the sample. The sequenced sample consisted of PBMCs or T cells enriched from blood (not recorded which). These receptors were taken from a woman aged 18-29 years who had recovered from COVID-19.

The chain recombines TRBV10-3 with TRBJ2-7; 8 positions match TRBD1. V shed 3 bases and J 5 bases; nucleotides not matched to a gene: 12. The length of the CDR3 is 16 residues. Germline-derived CDR1 and CDR2 are ENHRY and SYGVKD. In DNA, the CDR3 is TGTGCCATCAGTGACGACGTGACAGGGGTCGTCGACGAGCAGTACTTC. Translating gives CAISDDVTGVVDEQYF.

The rearrangement links TRBV7-2 to TRBJ1-2; 7 positions match TRBD1. Looked up from germline, CDR1 is SGHTA and CDR2 is FQGNSA. The CDR3 extends over 13 amino acids. V was pared by 6 bases and J by 5 bases, with 6 bases of the junction left unmatched. The CDR3 region has the DNA TGTGCCAGCAGTTACAGGGGTGTTTATGGCTACACCTTC. This translates into CASSYRGVYGYTF.

The chain couples TRBV3-1 (or the pseudogene TRBV3-2) to TRBJ2-7; 10 nucleotides agree with TRBD2. The CDR3 has 16 amino acids. CDR1 and CDR2 (germline): LGHDT, YNNKEL (reference sequence). V dropped 2 bases and J dropped 4; count of bases not matched to a gene: 8. The CDR3 spells CASSQWPAGGEYEQYF. CDR3 DNA sequence: TGTGCCAGCAGCCAATGGCCAGCGGGAGGGGAATACGAGCAGTACTTC.

The CDR3 DNA follows: TGTGCCAGCAGCTTGCAAGCAGGGGTCTTAGAGACCCAGTACTTC. Translated, it gives CASSLQAGVLETQYF. V is TRBV5-4 and J is TRBJ2-5; possible D gene TRBD1, 6 bases. This CDR3 spans 15 amino acids. Germline V gene data show CDR1 as SGHNT and CDR2 as YYREEE (reference sequence). Trimming stripped 1 base from V and 4 bases from J, with 14 bases between.

On this clone itself: The same CDR3 arises from other DNA sequences in this sample as well. The gene calls are TRBV19 and TRBJ2-7; 7 bases match TRBD2. V lost 3 bases and J lost 0; bases outside the gene matches: 2. Germline values: CDR1 LNHDA, CDR2 SQIVND (reference sequence). The CDR3 runs 14 residues. The CDR3, as DNA: TGTGCCAGTAGTATGGGCGGGAGCTCCTACGAGCAGTACTTC. It yields the protein CASSMGGSSYEQYF. Full variable domain (remainder filled in from reference TRBV19 and TRBJ2-7): DGGITQSPKYLFRKEGQNVTLSCEQNLNHDAMYWYRQDPGQGLRLIYYSQIVNDFQKGDIAEGYSVSREKKESFPLTVTSAQKNPTAFYLCASSMGGSSYEQYFGPGTRLTVT.

The CDR3 DNA reads TGTGCCAGCAGCCGGCGGACAGTCTCTGGAAACACCATATATTTT. Translating it yields CASSRRTVSGNTIYF. The chain employs TRBV7-8 and TRBJ1-3; a possible D gene is TRBD1 (6 bases). V dropped 5 bases and J dropped 0 bases, with 11 bases sitting between them. CDR1 and CDR2 from the germline V gene are SGHVS and FQNEAQ. The CDR3 loop spans 15 amino acids.

The chain is built from TRBV2 and TRBJ1-1; D remains ambiguous. This CDR3 is built from 14 residues. The germline V and J ends were trimmed by 4 bases and 2 bases, with 11 bases remaining between them. Germline V CDR1 and CDR2: SNHLY, FYNNEI. The CDR3 region has the DNA TGTGCCAGCAGTGCACCCCGGGGTAACACTGAAGCTTTCTTT. Protein sequence: CASSAPRGNTEAFF.